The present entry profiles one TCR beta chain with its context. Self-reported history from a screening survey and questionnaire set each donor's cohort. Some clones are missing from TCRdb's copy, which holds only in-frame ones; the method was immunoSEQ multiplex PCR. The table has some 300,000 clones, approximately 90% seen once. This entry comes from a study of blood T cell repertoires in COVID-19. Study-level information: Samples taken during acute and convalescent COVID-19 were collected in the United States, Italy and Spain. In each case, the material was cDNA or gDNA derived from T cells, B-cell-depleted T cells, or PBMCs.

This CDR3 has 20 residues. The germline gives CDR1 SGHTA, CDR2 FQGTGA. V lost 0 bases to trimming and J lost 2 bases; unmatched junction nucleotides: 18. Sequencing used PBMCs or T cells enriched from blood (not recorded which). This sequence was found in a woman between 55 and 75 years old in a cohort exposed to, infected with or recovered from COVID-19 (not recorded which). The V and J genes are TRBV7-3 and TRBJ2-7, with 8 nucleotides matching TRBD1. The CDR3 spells CASSLTNRGAVAGEAYEQYF. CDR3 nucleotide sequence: TGTGCCAGCAGCTTAACCAACAGGGGGGCGGTAGCCGGAGAGGCCTACGAGCAGTACTTC.